This T cell receptor (beta chain) originates from a study of T cell repertoires in cytomegalovirus infection. In the study overall: Matching HLA type and CMV infection were both indicated by public TCR beta signatures.

CDR3 length: 15 residues. Germline CDR1 and CDR2: DFQATT and SNEGSKA (reference sequence). The V segment lost 5 bases and the J segment 1 base; nucleotides outside the gene matches: 2. Via MiXCR, TCRdb re-called the reads, giving one row per CDR3 protein. The repertoire holds approximately 770,000 distinct CDR3 sequences, with 25% to 35% as singletons. This clonotype has just one count. Its target is unknown. Study-wide findings and caveats: CMV-specific TCR beta clonotypes restricted by HLA-C were the ones dominating the ex vivo response.

This chain uses TRBV20-1 with TRBJ1-6, with TRBD1 identical over 10 bases. The sequencing here drew on cultured CD8+ T cells from PBMCs, taken from culture after CMV antigen stimulation. The clonotype was recovered from a human donor in good health (CMV status not recorded). Some clones in this sample may be carry-over from other donors' samples. CDR3 sequence reads: CSAGTGVSYNSPLHF. The CDR3, as DNA: TGCAGTGCTGGGACAGGGGTGTCCTATAATTCACCCCTCCACTTT.